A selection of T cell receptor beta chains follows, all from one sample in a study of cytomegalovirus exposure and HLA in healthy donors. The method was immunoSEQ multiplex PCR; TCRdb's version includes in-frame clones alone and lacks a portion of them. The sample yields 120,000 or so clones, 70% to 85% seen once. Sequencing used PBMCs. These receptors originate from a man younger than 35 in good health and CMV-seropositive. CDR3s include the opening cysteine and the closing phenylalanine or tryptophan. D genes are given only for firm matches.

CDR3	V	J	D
CASSYGTGNTEAFF	TRBV7-8	TRBJ1-1	TRBD1
CSVQPPGQGLYYGYTF	TRBV29-1	TRBJ1-2	TRBD1
CASTRQGNTEAFF	TRBV7-2	TRBJ1-1	NA
CASSPLLTGRREAFF	TRBV27	TRBJ1-1	TRBD1
CASSSIEETQYF	TRBV10-2	TRBJ2-5	NA
CASSQGQGYEQFF	TRBV5-4	TRBJ2-1	TRBD1
CASRAKGKGRVSNQPQHF	TRBV28	TRBJ1-5	NA
CASSPGTGRVYEQYF	TRBV18	TRBJ2-7	TRBD1
CASSSGLSGYGYTF	TRBV5-1	TRBJ1-2	NA
CASKNRGFYGYTF	TRBV18	TRBJ1-2	TRBD1
CSVEDSGQGDEKLFF	TRBV29-1	TRBJ1-4	TRBD1
CASSQGTGDTEAFF	TRBV5-1	TRBJ1-1	TRBD1
CASSLAWPGTGNTIYF	TRBV27	TRBJ1-3	NA
CASSQGQGQDTQYF	TRBV4-2	TRBJ2-3	NA
CASSDRGQGDGYTF	TRBV6-4	TRBJ1-2	TRBD1
CAISETSGSNEQFF	TRBV10-3	TRBJ2-1	TRBD2
CASSPARGTEAFF	TRBV18	TRBJ1-1	NA
CASSWSGSNHEQYF	TRBV5-1	TRBJ2-7	TRBD2
CASSLAGTRSGTGELFF	TRBV5-1	TRBJ2-2	NA
CASSSPGQGETQYF	TRBV5-1	TRBJ2-5	TRBD1
CASTLGRGRADTQYF	TRBV27	TRBJ2-3	TRBD2
CASTRTGVEGYTF	TRBV6-5	TRBJ1-2	TRBD1
CASSYAGPHEQYF	TRBV28	NA	NA
CASSLMASGAHEQYF	TRBV7-2	TRBJ2-7	TRBD2
CASSNSGTGFDGNTIYF	TRBV21-1	TRBJ1-3	NA
CASSSIWTSASYNEQFF	TRBV7-3	TRBJ2-1	TRBD2
CASSLDLGSSYNEQFF	TRBV27	TRBJ2-1	NA
CASSYGQGVYGYTF	TRBV28	TRBJ1-2	TRBD1
CASTLGAGPYEQYF	TRBV6-5	NA	NA
CATQRGGVYEQYF	TRBV6-1	TRBJ2-7	TRBD1
CAISDGLQANYGYTF	TRBV10-3	TRBJ1-2	NA
CASSSREDRGAYRGYTF	TRBV13	TRBJ1-2	TRBD1
CASSYSMGSYGYTF	TRBV6-5	TRBJ1-2	NA
CATALGELNTGELFF	TRBV28	TRBJ2-2	NA
CASRGHGLMEQYF	TRBV6-5	TRBJ2-7	NA
CASSLSSGSSYEQYF	TRBV7-2	TRBJ2-7	NA
CASSLAGAENNQPQHF	TRBV7-2	TRBJ1-5	NA
CASSFSGASYNEQFF	TRBV7-6	TRBJ2-1	TRBD2